Shown below are 29 T cell receptor beta chains from a single sample sequenced in a study of vaccination effects on CD4 cells after COVID-19. Method: immunoSEQ multiplex PCR; TCRdb's copy keeps in-frame clones and lacks some. The data show about 24,000 clones, with 81% seen just once and 5.6% held by the top ten. Pools of viral peptides were used by the ViraFEST assay to expand antigen-specific CD4+ T cells ahead of sequencing. Upon completion of about eleven days in culture, CD4+ T cells were isolated. Two doses of either BNT162b2 or mRNA-1273 were given to each participant. No antigens are known for them. Sequenced here: CD4+ T cells from PBMCs cultured with SARS-CoV-2 spike peptides, sampled after COVID-19 vaccination. These receptors were taken from a human donor who received a COVID-19 vaccine. Some clones in this sample may be carry-over from other donors' samples.

This clone was seen only a few times. The V call is TRBV24-1, the J call TRBJ2-2, with 10 bases aligning to TRBD1. The CDR3 has 17 residues. Germline CDR1 and CDR2: KGHDR and SFDVKD. Trimming at V came to 5 bases and at J to 5 bases, leaving 10 bases not matched to a gene. CDR3 DNA: TGTGCCACCAGTGCCCAAGACAGGGGGCTTTTAACCGGGGAGCTGTTTTTT. It codes for CATSAQDRGLLTGELFF.

This clone was picked up a small number of times. The V and J genes are TRBV6-1 and TRBJ2-7; unclear D gene. The CDR3 is 18 amino acids. Trimming left V 2 bases short and J 5 bases short, with 25 bases between. CDR1 MNHNS and CDR2 SASEGT come from the germline V gene. The CDR3 region is CASSEWSRVLQLPDEQYV. The DNA for the CDR3 is TGTGCCAGCAGTGAATGGAGTCGGGTCTTACAGCTACCTGACGAGCAGTACGTC.

This clone was recorded a few times. The chain joins TRBV5-6 to TRBJ2-4; 14 bases line up with TRBD2. Germline trimming cut 5 bases from V and 9 bases from J; bases unmatched to any gene: 7. The CDR3 totals 15 residues. Germline values: CDR1 SGHDT, CDR2 YYEEEE. Here the CDR3 reads CASSSGLAGVGIQYF. CDR3 sequence (DNA): TGTGCCAGCAGTTCGGGACTAGCGGGGGTTGGCATTCAGTACTTC. The full variable domain, its missing parts supplied by reference TRBV5-6 and TRBJ2-4, is DAGVTQSPTHLIKTRGQQVTLRCSPKSGHDTVSWYQQALGQGPQFIFQYYEEEERQRGNFPDRFSGHQFPNYSSELNVNALLLGDSALYLCASSSGLAGVGIQYFGAGTRLSVL.

This chain uses TRBV29-1 with TRBJ2-1; D is ambiguous. V lost 5 bases and J lost 1, with 6 bases in between. Germline values: CDR1 SQVTM, CDR2 ANQGSEA. This CDR3 region has 12 residues. CDR3: CSVYPSYNEQFF. CDR3 DNA sequence: TGCAGCGTTTACCCATCCTACAATGAGCAGTTCTTC.

This clone was picked up one time. The chain combines TRBV6-1 with TRBJ1-4, with a possible D match to TRBD1 (6 bases). From germline, CDR1 is MNHNS and CDR2 SASEGT. The CDR3 length is 16 residues. The germline V and J ends were trimmed by 2 bases and 6 bases, with 16 bases remaining between them. The CDR3 reads CASSERWGAQDEKLFF. The CDR3 coding sequence is TGTGCCAGCAGTGAACGATGGGGGGCGCAGGATGAAAAACTGTTTTTT.

V and J are TRBV5-6 and TRBJ1-5, with D tentatively TRBD1 (6 bases). V was trimmed by 0 bases and J by 9 bases, leaving 16 bases between them. CDR3 length: 15 amino acids. Germline values: CDR1 SGHDT, CDR2 YYEEEE. The CDR3 spells CASSLGGHGLGPQHF. DNA for the CDR3: TGTGCCAGCAGCTTGGGGGGACACGGATTGGGGCCCCAGCATTTT.

This clone showed up just once. The chain employs TRBV11-3 and TRBJ2-5, with a tentative D call TRBD2 (6 bases). V was cut by 5 bases and J by 5 bases, with 18 bases left in between. Germline V gives CDR1 SGHNT, CDR2 YENEEA. The CDR3 length is 15 residues. This CDR3 reads CASSVGLASGETQYF. The CDR3 nucleotides are TGTGCCAGCAGCGTGGGACTCGCAAGTGGGGAGACCCAGTACTTC.

This clone came up a few times. V gene TRBV29-1 combines with J gene TRBJ2-1, with 10 bases identical to TRBD2. Per germline, CDR1 SQVTM and CDR2 ANQGSEA. The CDR3 has 13 amino acids. V dropped 5 bases and J dropped 8; count of bases not matched to a gene: 6. The CDR3 nucleotides are TGCAGCGTTCAAGCGGGGGGGCCTTATGAGCAGTTCTTC. This translates into CSVQAGGPYEQFF.

The rearrangement links TRBV7-9 to TRBJ1-4; D uncertain. Per germline, CDR1 SEHNR and CDR2 FQNEAQ (reference sequence). Trimming left V 8 bases short and J 4 bases short, with 20 bases between. This CDR3 is built from 16 residues. The CDR3 DNA is TGTGCCAGCGCTCCCTATCCGAGCGACGGTAATGAAAAACTGTTTTTT. It specifies CASAPYPSDGNEKLFF.

The genes are TRBV5-1 and TRBJ2-5, with D uncertain. Germline CDR1 SGHRS, CDR2 YFSETQ. The V end was cut by 0 bases, the J end by 4 bases, with 4 bases between. This CDR3 contains 12 residues. CDR3 DNA sequence: TGCGCCAGCAGCTTGGAGGTAGAGACCCAGTACTTC. Translated, it gives CASSLEVETQYF.

The chain uses TRBV5-1 and TRBJ2-3; 8 nucleotides agree with TRBD1. Germline V lookup: CDR1 SGHRS, CDR2 YFSETQ. This CDR3 region has 17 residues. Trimming cost V 0 bases and J 5 bases; bases outside gene matches: 11. CDR3 in amino acids: CASSLVLTGAAGDTQYF. For the CDR3, the DNA is TGCGCCAGCAGCTTGGTCCTGACAGGGGCTGCAGGAGATACGCAGTATTTT.

The chain recombines TRBV19 with TRBJ1-2, with D uncertain. This CDR3 is 13 amino acids long. V was pared by 5 bases and J by 4 bases, with 11 bases between. CDR1 LNHDA and CDR2 SQIVND come from the germline V gene (reference sequence). CDR3 nucleotides: TGTGCCAGTAGTGGGCAGCAGTTCTATGGCTACACCTTC. Residues: CASSGQQFYGYTF.

The chain employs TRBV7-2 and TRBJ2-3; D is uncertain. V was clipped by 1 base and J by 2 bases, with 7 bases between them. Germline CDR1 and CDR2: SGHTA and FQGNSA. CDR3 length: 14 residues. CDR3 nucleotides: TGTGCCAGCAGCTTAGGGCACACCACAGATACGCAGTATTTT. This sequence encodes CASSLGHTTDTQYF.

The chain is built from TRBV6-5 and TRBJ2-7; D tentatively fits TRBD1 or TRBD2 (6 bases each). The CDR3 has 13 residues. Germline V gene sequence: CDR1 MNHEY, CDR2 SVGAGI. Trimming stripped 8 bases from V and 3 bases from J, with 14 bases between. CDR3 in DNA: TGTGCCAGCGCCGGGGGCCGGGGCTACGAGCAGTACGTC. Translated, it gives CASAGGRGYEQYV.

This clone was seen a single time. The chain has TRBV2 and TRBJ1-1, with TRBD1 matching over 8 bases. V lost 5 bases to trimming and J lost 5 bases; unmatched junction nucleotides: 4. The CDR3 is made up of 13 amino acids. CDR1 is SNHLY, CDR2 FYNNEI, per germline. The CDR3: CASSNRGMTEAFF. CDR3 coding DNA: TGTGCCAGCAGTAACAGGGGGATGACTGAAGCTTTCTTT.

CDR3 DNA sequence: TGTGCCAGTAGGATCTACTCTGGAAACACCATATATTTT. Amino acid sequence: CASRIYSGNTIYF. The genes are TRBV19 and TRBJ1-3; unclear D gene. The ends were cut back, 6 bases at V and 0 bases at J, with 6 bases in the middle. The CDR3 totals 13 residues. Germline assignment: CDR1 LNHDA and CDR2 SQIVND (reference sequence).

The sample holds one count of this clone. The chain links TRBV19 to TRBJ1-2; TRBD1 matches 8 bases. V lost 3 bases to trimming and J lost 3 bases; unmatched junction nucleotides: 6. CDR1 LNHDA and CDR2 SQIVND come from the germline V gene (reference sequence). The CDR3 is 15 amino acids. Here the CDR3 reads CASSISAGGHYGYTF. In DNA, the CDR3 is TGTGCCAGTAGTATTTCGGCAGGGGGCCACTATGGCTACACCTTC.

This chain links TRBV21-1 with TRBJ1-5. TRBV21-1 is annotated as a pseudogene. This CDR3 has 17 amino acids. The CDR3 bases are TGTGCCATGCATGGAGGGCTGGAGGTAGTGAGCAATCAGCCCCAGCATTTT. Amino acid sequence: CAMHGGLEVVSNQPQHF.

The chain couples TRBV18 to TRBJ1-1; maybe TRBD1 (5 bases). Germline V CDR1 and CDR2: KGHSH, LQKENI. V was trimmed by 6 bases and J by 0 bases, leaving 8 bases between them. The CDR3 extends over 13 amino acids. CDR3 sequence reads: CASSAGLNTEAFF. Here the CDR3 DNA reads TGTGCCAGCTCTGCAGGGTTGAACACTGAAGCTTTCTTT.

The J gene is TRBJ1-1, the V gene TRBV25-1; TRBD1 is a possible D gene (5 bases). The germline V gene has CDR1 MGHDK and CDR2 SYGVNS. There are 13 residues in the CDR3. V lost 10 bases and J 4 bases, leaving 16 bases between the germline ends. The CDR3: CATARVDLTEAFF. CDR3 DNA sequence: TGTGCCACCGCCAGGGTGGATCTCACTGAAGCTTTCTTT.

This chain connects TRBV6-2 or TRBV6-3 to TRBJ1-1, with unresolved D. CDR1 is MNHEY and CDR2 is SVGEGT in the germline V gene. The CDR3 has 15 residues. The V end lost 6 bases, the J end lost 0 bases, and 14 bases lay between the germline ends. The DNA for the CDR3 is TGTGCCAGCAGCAAAATGGGGTTTATGAACACTGAAGCTTTCTTT. Translating it yields CASSKMGFMNTEAFF.

The V and J genes are TRBV11-2 and TRBJ2-7; weak D call: TRBD2 (5 bases). Trimming shortened V by 6 bases and J by 2 bases, and 14 bases separated the two germline ends. CDR1 is SGHAT and CDR2 is FQNNGV in the germline V gene. The CDR3 totals 14 residues. DNA for the CDR3: TGTGCCAGCAGTAGCGCAACAAGGACCTACGAGCAGTACGTC. Protein: CASSSATRTYEQYV.

The chain has TRBV19 and TRBJ2-1; TRBD1 agrees at 8 bases. The CDR3 contains 15 residues. With V trimmed by 5 bases and J by 3 bases, 6 bases remained unmatched. Per the germline V gene, CDR1 is LNHDA and CDR2 is SQIVND (reference sequence). CDR3 region: CASSFPGQVYNEQFF. Written as DNA, the CDR3 is TGTGCCAGTAGTTTTCCGGGACAGGTCTACAATGAGCAGTTCTTC.

This clone was seen just once. This chain connects TRBV4-1 to TRBJ2-1; D is unclear. The CDR3 runs to 14 residues. Between the trimmed V and J ends, which lost 5 bases and 8 bases, there was a span of 16 bases. Germline CDR1 reads MGHRA; CDR2 reads YSYEKL. CDR3 DNA: TGCGCCAGCAGCTCACAGTCTGAGGCATATGAGCAGTTCTTC. Translation: CASSSQSEAYEQFF.

This clone was counted between two and nine times. V usage is TRBV18 and J usage is TRBJ2-3; TRBD2 aligns across 8 bases. The J segment lost 1 base and the V segment lost 3 bases, leaving 6 bases of the junction unmatched. The CDR3 runs 16 residues. Germline CDR1 reads KGHSH; CDR2 reads LQKENI. The CDR3 reads CASSPSGGVRTDTQYF. The CDR3 bases are TGTGCCAGCTCACCCTCGGGGGGGGTTCGCACAGATACGCAGTATTTT. Full variable domain (rest looked up from reference TRBV18 and TRBJ2-3): NAGVMQNPRHLVRRRGQEARLRCSPMKGHSHVYWYRQLPEEGLKFMVYLQKENIIDESGMPKERFSAEFPKEGPSILRIQQVVRGDSAAYFCASSPSGGVRTDTQYFGPGTRLTVL.

The chain couples TRBV5-6 to TRBJ2-3; 7 positions agree with TRBD2. CDR3 length: 18 residues. Germline loops: CDR1 SGHDT, CDR2 YYEEEE. After removal of 4 bases from V and 3 bases from J, the junction contained 17 bases not matched to a gene. CDR3 residues: CASSRGTTRSLGTDTQYF. For the CDR3, the DNA is TGTGCCAGCAGCCGAGGGACTACTCGCTCCCTCGGGACAGATACGCAGTATTTT.

The genes are TRBV7-2 and TRBJ1-6, with 11 bases identical to TRBD1. Germline V lookup: CDR1 SGHTA, CDR2 FQGNSA. The CDR3 length is 16 residues. The trim removed 5 bases at V and 9 bases at J, leaving 9 bases unmatched. In DNA form, the CDR3 reads TGTGCCAGCAGCCCAAAGGTGGGACAGGGGGGTTCACCCCTCCACTTT. Amino acids: CASSPKVGQGGSPLHF. The whole variable domain, remainder taken from reference TRBV7-2 and TRBJ1-6, is GAGVSQSPSNKVTEKGKDVELRCDPISGHTALYWYRQSLGQGLEFLIYFQGNSAPDKSGLPSDRFSAERTGGSVSTLTIQRTQQEDSAVYLCASSPKVGQGGSPLHFGNGTRLTVT.

This clone was observed a handful of times. This chain connects TRBV30 to TRBJ1-5; the D gene is possibly TRBD1 (5 bases). CDR3 length: 13 residues. Germline CDR1 and CDR2: GTSNPN and SVGIG (reference sequence). V was pared by 0 bases and J by 9 bases, with 12 bases between. The CDR3 region has the DNA TGTGCCTGGAGTGTACGTCAGGGATTGCCCCAGCATTTT. Protein product: CAWSVRQGLPQHF.

V gene TRBV20-1 combines with J gene TRBJ1-1; D unresolved. From germline, CDR1 is DFQATT and CDR2 SNEGSKA (reference sequence). V was pared by 3 bases and J by 1 base, with 12 bases between. The CDR3 covers 14 residues. CDR3 residues: CSASVVSGNTEAFF. The CDR3 bases are TGCAGTGCTAGTGTCGTCTCAGGGAACACTGAAGCTTTCTTT.